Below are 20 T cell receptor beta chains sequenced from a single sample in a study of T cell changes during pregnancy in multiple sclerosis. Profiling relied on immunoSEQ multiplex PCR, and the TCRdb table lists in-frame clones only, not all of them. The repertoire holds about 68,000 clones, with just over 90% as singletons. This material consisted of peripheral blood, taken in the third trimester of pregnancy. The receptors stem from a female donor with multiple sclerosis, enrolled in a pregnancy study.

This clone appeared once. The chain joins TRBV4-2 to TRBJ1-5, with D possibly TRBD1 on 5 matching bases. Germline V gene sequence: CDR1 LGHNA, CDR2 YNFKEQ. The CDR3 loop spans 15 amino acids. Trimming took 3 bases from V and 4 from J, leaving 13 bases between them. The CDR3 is CASSHGRQKNQPQHF. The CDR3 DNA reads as TGTGCCAGCAGCCACGGCCGACAGAAAAATCAGCCCCAGCATTTT.

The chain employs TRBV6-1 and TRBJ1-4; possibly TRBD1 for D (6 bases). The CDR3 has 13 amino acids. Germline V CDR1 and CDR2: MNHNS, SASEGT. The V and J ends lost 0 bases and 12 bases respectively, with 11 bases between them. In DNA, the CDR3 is TGTGCCAGCAGTGAAGCCAGGGGAAGGGAACTGTTTTTT. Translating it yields CASSEARGRELFF.

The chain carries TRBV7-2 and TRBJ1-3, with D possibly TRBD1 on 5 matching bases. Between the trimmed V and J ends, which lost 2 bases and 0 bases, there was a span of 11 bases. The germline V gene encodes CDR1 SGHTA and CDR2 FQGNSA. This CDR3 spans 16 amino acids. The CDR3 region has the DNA TGTGCCAGCAGCTTATACGGGGGTGACTCTGGAAACACCATATATTTT. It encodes CASSLYGGDSGNTIYF.

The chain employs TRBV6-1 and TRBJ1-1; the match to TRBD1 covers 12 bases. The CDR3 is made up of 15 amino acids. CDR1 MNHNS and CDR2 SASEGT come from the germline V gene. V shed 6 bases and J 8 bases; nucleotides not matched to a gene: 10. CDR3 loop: CASRPGQGATLEAFF. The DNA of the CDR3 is TGTGCCAGCAGACCGGGACAGGGGGCGACCCTCGAAGCTTTCTTT.

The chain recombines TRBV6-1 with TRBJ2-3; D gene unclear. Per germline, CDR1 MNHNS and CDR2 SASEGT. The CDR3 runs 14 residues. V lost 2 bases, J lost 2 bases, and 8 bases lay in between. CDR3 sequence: CASSELADTDTQYF. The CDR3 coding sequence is TGTGCCAGCAGTGAACTGGCAGACACAGATACGCAGTATTTT.

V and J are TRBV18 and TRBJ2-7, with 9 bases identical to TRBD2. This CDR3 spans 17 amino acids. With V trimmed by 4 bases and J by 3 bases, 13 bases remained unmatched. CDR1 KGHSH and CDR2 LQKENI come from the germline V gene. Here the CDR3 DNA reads TGTGCCAGCTCACTCCGAGCGGGAGGTTCCTCTCACTACGAGCAGTACTTC. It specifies CASSLRAGGSSHYEQYF.

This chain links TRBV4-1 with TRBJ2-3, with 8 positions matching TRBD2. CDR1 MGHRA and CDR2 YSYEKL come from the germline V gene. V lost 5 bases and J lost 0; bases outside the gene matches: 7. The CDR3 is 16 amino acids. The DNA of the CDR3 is TGCGCCAGCAGCGGGAATAGCGGGACTAGCACAGATACGCAGTATTTT. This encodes CASSGNSGTSTDTQYF.

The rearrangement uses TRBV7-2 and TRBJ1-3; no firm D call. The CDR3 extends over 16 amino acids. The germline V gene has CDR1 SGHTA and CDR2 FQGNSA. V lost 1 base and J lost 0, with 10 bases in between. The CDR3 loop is CASSLVGGISGNTIYF. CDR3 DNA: TGTGCCAGCAGCTTAGTAGGAGGGATCTCTGGAAACACCATATATTTT.

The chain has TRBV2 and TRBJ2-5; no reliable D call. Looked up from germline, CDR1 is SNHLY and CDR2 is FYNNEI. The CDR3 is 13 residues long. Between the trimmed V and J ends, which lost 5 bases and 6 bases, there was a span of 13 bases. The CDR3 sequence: CASSISLKKTQYF. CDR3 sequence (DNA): TGTGCCAGCAGTATCAGTCTCAAAAAGACCCAGTACTTC.

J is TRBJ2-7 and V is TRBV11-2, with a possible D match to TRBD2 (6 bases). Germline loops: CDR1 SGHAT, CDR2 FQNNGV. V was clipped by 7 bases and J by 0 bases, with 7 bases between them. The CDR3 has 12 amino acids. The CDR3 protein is CASTDYSYEQYF. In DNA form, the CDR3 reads TGTGCCAGCACGGACTACTCCTACGAGCAGTACTTC.

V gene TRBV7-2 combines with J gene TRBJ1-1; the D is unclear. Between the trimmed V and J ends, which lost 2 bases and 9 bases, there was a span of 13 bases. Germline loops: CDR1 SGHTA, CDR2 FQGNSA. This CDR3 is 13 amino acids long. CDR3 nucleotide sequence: TGTGCCAGCAGCTTATCCGCCGAGAGGCAAGCTTTCTTT. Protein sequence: CASSLSAERQAFF.

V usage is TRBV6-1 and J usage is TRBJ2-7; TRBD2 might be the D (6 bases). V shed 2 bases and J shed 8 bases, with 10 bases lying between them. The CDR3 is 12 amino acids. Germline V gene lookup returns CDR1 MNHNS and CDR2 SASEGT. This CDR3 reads CASSERLVKQYF. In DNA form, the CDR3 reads TGTGCCAGCAGTGAACGACTAGTTAAGCAGTACTTC.

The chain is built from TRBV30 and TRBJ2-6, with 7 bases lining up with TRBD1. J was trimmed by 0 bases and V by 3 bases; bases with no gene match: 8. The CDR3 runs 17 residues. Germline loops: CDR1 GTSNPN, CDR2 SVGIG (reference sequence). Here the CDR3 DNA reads TGTGCCTGGAGCGCGGACAGGTTCTTCTCTGGGGCCAACGTCCTGACTTTC. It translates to CAWSADRFFSGANVLTF. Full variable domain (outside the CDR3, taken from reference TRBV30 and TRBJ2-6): SQTIHQWPATLVQPVGSPLSLECTVEGTSNPNLYWYRQAAGRGLQLLFYSVGIGQISSEVPQNLSASRPQDRQFILSSKKLLLSDSGFYLCAWSADRFFSGANVLTFGAGSRLTVL.

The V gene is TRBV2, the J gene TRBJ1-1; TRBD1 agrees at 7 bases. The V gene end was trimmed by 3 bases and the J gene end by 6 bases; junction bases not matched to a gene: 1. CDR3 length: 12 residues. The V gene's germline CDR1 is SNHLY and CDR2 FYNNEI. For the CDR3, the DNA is TGTGCCAGCAGTGAGCAGGGGGCTGAAGCTTTCTTT. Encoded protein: CASSEQGAEAFF.

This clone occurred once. The CDR3 nucleotides read TGTGCCAGCACTTTAGGACTAGCGGGGGCCCTACAAGAGACCCAGTACTTC. Residues: CASTLGLAGALQETQYF. The rearrangement links TRBV7-9 to TRBJ2-5, with TRBD2 matching 13 bases. Looked up from germline, CDR1 is SEHNR and CDR2 is FQNEAQ (reference sequence). With 7 bases clipped from V and 2 bases from J, the junction kept 10 bases outside the gene matches. This CDR3 is built from 17 residues.

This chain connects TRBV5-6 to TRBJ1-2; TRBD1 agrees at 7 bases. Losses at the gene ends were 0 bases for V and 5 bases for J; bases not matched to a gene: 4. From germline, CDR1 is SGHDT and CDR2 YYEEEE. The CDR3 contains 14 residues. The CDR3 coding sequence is TGTGCCAGCAGCTTGGAGGACAGGATATATGGCTACACCTTC. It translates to CASSLEDRIYGYTF.

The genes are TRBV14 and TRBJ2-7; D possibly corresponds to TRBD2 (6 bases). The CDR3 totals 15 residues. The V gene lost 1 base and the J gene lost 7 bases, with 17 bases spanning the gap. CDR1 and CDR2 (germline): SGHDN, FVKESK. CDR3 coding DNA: TGTGCCAGCAGCCAAGCGGAGGGAGCGTTGCGGGAGCAGTACTTC. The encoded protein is CASSQAEGALREQYF.

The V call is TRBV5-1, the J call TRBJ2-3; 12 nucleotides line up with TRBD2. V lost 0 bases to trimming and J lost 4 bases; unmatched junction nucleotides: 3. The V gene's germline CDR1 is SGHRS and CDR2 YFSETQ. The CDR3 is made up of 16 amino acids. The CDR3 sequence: CASSLGLAGVADTQYF. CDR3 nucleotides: TGCGCCAGCAGCTTGGGACTAGCGGGAGTGGCAGATACGCAGTATTTT.

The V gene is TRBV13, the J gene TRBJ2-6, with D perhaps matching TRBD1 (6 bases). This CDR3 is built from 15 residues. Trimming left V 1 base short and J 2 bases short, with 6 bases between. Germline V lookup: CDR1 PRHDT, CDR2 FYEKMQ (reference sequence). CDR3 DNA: TGTGCCAGCAGCTTAGCAGGGGCTGGGGCCAACGTCCTGACTTTC. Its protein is CASSLAGAGANVLTF.

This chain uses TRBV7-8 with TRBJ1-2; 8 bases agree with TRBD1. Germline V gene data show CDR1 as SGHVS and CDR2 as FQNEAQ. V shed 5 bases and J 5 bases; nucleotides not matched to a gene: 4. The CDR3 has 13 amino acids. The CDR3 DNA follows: TGTGCCAGCAGCCCCCAGGGGGCGTATGGCTACACCTTC. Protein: CASSPQGAYGYTF.